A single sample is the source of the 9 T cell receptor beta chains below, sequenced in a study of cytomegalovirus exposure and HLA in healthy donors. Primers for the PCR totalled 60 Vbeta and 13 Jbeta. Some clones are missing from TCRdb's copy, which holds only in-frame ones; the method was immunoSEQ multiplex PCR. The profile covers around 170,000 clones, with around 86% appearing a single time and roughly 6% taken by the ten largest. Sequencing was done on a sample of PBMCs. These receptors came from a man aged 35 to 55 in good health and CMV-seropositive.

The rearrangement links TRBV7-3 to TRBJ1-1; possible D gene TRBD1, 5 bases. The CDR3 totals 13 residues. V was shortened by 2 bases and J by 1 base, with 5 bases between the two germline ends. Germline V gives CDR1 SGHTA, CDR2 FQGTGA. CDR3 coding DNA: TGTGCCAGCAGCTTACAGGGGAACACTGAAGCTTTCTTT. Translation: CASSLQGNTEAFF.

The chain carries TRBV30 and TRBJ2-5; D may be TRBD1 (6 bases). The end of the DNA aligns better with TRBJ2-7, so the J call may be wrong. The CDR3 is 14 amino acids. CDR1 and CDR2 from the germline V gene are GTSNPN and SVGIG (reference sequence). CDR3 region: CAWSGRGRLGEQYF. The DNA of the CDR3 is TGTGCCTGGAGTGGCAGGGGAAGGCTTGGCGAGCAGTACTTC.

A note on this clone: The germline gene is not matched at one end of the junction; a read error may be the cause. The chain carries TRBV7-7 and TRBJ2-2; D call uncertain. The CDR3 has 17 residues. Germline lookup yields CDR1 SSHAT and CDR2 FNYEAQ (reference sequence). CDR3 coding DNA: TGTGCTAGCAGCTTAAATTCAGCCCCTAGTCGGACCGGGGAGCTGTTTTTT. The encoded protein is CASSLNSAPSRTGELFF.

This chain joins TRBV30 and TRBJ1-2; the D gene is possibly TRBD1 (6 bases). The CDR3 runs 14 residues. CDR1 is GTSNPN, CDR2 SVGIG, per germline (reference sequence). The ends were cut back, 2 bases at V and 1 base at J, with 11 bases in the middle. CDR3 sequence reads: CAWSPPDSNYGYTF. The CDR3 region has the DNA TGTGCCTGGAGTCCCCCGGACAGTAACTATGGCTACACCTTC.

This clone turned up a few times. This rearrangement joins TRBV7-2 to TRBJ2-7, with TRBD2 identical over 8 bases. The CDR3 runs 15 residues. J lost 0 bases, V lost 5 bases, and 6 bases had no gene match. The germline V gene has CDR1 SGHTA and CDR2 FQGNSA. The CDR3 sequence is CASSKAGASSYEQYF. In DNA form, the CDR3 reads TGTGCCAGCAGCAAAGCGGGGGCGAGCTCCTACGAGCAGTACTTC. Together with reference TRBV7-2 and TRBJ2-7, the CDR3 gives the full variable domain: GAGVSQSPSNKVTEKGKDVELRCDPISGHTALYWYRQSLGQGLEFLIYFQGNSAPDKSGLPSDRFSAERTGGSVSTLTIQRTQQEDSAVYLCASSKAGASSYEQYFGPGTRLTVT.

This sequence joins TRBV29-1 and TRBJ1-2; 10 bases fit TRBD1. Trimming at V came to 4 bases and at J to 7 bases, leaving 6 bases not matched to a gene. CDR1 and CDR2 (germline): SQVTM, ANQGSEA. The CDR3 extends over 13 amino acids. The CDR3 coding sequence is TGCAGCGTTGTAAGGGACAGGGGCTCTGGCTACACCTTC. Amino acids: CSVVRDRGSGYTF.

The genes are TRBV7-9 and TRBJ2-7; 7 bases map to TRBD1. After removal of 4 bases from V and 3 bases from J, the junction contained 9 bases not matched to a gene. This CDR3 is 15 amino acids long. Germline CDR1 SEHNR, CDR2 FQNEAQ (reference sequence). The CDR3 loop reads CASSSRTGQIYEQYF. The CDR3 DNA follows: TGTGCCAGCAGCTCGCGGACAGGACAAATCTACGAGCAGTACTTC.

CDR3 nucleotide sequence: TGTGCCAGCAGTTTCTTGGACAGGGAAACGGATGAGCAGTTCTTC. It encodes CASSFLDRETDEQFF. V gene TRBV27 combines with J gene TRBJ2-1; 8 bases are a match to TRBD1. Trimming at V came to 3 bases and at J to 8 bases, leaving 9 bases not matched to a gene. Germline V gene data show CDR1 as MNHEY and CDR2 as SMNVEV (reference sequence). The CDR3 runs to 15 residues.

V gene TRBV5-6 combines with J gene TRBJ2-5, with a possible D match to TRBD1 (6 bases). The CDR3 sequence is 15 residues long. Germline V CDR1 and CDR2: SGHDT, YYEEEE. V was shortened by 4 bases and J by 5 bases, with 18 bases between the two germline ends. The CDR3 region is CASSRRSGGTETQYF. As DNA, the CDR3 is TGTGCCAGCAGCCGGCGGTCTGGGGGCACGGAGACCCAGTACTTC.